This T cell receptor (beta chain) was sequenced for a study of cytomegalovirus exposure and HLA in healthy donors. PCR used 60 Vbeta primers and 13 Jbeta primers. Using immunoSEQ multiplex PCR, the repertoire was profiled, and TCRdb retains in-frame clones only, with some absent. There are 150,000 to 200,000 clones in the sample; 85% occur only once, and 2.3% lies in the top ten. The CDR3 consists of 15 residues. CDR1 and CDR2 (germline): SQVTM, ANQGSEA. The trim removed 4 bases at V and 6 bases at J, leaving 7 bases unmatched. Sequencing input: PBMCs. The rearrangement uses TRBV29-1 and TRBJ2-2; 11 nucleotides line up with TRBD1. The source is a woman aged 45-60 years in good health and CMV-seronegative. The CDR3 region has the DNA TGCAGCGTTGCCCCGGGACAGGGGGTATCCGGGGAGCTGTTTTTT. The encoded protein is CSVAPGQGVSGELFF.